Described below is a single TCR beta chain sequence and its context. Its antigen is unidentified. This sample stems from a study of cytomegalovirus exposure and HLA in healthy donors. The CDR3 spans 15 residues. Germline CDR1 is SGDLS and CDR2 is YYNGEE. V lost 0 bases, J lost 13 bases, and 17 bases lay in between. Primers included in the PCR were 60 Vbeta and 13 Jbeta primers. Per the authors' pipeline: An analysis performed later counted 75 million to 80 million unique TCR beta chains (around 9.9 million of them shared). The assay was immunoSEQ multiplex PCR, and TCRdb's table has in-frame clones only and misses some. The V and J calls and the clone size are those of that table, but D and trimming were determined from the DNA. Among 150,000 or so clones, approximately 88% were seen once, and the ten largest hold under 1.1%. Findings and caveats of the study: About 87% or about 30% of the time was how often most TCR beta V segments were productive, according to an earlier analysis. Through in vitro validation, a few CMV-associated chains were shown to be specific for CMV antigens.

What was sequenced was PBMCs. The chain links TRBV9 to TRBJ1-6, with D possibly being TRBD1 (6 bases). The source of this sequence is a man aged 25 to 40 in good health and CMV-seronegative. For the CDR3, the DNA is TGTGCCAGCAGCGTAGAAGGGGACACTTCTTCCCCCCTCCACTTT. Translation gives CASSVEGDTSSPLHF.